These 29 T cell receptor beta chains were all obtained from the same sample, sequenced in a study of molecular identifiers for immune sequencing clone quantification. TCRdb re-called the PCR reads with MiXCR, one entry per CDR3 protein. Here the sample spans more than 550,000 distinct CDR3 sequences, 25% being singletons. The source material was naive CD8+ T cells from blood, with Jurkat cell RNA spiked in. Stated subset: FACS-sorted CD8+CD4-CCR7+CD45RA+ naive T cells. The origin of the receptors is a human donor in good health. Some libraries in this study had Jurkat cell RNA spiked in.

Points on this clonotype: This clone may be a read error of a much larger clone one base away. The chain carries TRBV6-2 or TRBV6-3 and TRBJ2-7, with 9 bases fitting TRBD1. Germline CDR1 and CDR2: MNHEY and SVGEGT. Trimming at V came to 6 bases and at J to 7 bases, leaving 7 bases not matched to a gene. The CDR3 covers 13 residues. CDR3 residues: CASSWDREWEQYF. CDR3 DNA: TGTGCCAGCAGCTGGGACAGGGAATGGGAGCAGTACTTC.

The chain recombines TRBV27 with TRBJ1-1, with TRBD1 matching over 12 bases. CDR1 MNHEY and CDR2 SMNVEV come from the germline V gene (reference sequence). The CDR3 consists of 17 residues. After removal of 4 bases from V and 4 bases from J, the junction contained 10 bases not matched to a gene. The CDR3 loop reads CASSSSGTGGRGTEAFF. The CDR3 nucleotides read TGTGCCAGCAGTTCATCGGGGACAGGGGGCAGGGGCACTGAAGCTTTCTTT.

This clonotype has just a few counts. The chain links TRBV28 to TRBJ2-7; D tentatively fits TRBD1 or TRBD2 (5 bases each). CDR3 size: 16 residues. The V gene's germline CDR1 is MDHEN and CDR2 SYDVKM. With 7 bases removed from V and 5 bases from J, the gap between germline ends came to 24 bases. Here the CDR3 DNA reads TGTGCCAGCAATATGGAAAGACAGCGGAAAAGGGACGAGCAGTACTTC. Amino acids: CASNMERQRKRDEQYF.

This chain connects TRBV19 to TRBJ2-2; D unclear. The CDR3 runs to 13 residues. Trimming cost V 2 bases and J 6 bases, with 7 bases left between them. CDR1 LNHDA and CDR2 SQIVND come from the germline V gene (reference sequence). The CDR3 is CASSISSAGELFF. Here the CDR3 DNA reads TGTGCCAGTAGTATAAGTTCCGCCGGGGAGCTGTTTTTT.

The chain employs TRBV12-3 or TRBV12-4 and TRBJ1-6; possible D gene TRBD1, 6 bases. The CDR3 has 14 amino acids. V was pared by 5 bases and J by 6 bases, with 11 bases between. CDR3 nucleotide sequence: TGTGCCAGCAGTCTAACAGGGCCTAATTCACCCCTCCACTTT. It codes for CASSLTGPNSPLHF.

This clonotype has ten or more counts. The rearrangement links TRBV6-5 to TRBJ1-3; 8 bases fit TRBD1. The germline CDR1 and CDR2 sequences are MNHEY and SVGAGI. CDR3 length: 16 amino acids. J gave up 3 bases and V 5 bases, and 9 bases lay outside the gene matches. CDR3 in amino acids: CASSMPARGLGNTIYF. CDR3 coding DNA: TGTGCCAGCAGTATGCCGGCCAGGGGGCTTGGAAACACCATATATTTT.

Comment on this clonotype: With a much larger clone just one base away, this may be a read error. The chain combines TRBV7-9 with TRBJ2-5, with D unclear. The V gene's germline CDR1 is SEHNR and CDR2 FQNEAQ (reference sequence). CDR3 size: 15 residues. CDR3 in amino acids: CASSPAAGVQEPQYF. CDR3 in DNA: TGTGCCAGCAGCCCCGCGGCCGGAGTTCAAGAGCCCCAGTACTTC. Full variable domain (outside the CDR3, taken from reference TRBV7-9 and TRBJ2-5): DTGVSQNPRHKITKRGQNVTFRCDPISEHNRLYWYRQTLGQGPEFLTYFQNEAQLEKSRLLSDRFSAERPKGSFSTLEIQRTEQGDSAMYLCASSPAAGVQEPQYFGPGTRLLVL.

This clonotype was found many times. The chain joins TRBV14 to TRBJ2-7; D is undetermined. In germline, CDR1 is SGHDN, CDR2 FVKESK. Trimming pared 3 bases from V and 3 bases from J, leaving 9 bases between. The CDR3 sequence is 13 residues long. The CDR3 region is CASSQGHYYEQYF. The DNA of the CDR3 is TGTGCCAGCAGCCAGGGCCACTACTACGAGCAGTACTTC.

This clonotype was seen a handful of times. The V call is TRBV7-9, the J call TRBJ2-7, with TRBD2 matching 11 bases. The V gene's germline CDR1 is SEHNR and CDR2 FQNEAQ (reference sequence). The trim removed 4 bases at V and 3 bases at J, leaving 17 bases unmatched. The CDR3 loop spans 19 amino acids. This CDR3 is CASSSPLGTTSGGNYEQYF. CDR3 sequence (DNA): TGTGCCAGCAGCTCCCCCCTCGGGACTACTAGCGGGGGTAACTACGAGCAGTACTTC.

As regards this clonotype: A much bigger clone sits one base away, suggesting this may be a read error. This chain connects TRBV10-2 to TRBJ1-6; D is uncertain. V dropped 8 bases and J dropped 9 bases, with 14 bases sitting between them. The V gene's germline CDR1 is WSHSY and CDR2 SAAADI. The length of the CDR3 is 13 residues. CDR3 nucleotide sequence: TGCGCCAGCGGTGTTGGATTCGGTTCACCCCTCCACTTT. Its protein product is CASGVGFGSPLHF.

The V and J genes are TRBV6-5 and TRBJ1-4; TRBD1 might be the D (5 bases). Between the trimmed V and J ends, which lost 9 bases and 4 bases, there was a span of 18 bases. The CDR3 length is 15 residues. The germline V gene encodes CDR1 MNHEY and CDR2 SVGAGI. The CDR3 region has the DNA TGTGCCAGGTGGGGGGGGGTGCACAATAATGAAAAACTGTTTTTT. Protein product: CARWGGVHNNEKLFF.

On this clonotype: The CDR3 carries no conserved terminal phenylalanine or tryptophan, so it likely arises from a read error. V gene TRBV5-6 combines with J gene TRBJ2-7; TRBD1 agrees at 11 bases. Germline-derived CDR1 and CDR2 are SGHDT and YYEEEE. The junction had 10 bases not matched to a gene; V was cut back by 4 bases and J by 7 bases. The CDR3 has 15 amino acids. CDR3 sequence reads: CASSGTGTGGGEQYL. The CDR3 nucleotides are TGTGCCAGCAGCGGGACCGGGACAGGGGGTGGTGAGCAGTACCTC.

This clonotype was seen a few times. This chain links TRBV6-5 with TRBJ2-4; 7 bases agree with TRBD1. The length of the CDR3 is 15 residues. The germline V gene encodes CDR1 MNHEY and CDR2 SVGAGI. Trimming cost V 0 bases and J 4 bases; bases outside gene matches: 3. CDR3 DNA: TGTGCCAGCAGTTACTCTAGGGGACAGAAAAACATTCAGTACTTC. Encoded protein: CASSYSRGQKNIQYF.

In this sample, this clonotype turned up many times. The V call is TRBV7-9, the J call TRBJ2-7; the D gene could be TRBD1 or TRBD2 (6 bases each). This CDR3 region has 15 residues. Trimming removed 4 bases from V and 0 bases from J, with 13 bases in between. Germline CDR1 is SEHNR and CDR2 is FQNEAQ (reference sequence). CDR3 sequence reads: CASSSARGVSYEQYF. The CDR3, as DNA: TGTGCCAGCAGCTCCGCTAGGGGGGTCTCCTACGAGCAGTACTTC. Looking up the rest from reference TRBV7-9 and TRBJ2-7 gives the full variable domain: DTGVSQNPRHKITKRGQNVTFRCDPISEHNRLYWYRQTLGQGPEFLTYFQNEAQLEKSRLLSDRFSAERPKGSFSTLEIQRTEQGDSAMYLCASSSARGVSYEQYFGPGTRLTVT.

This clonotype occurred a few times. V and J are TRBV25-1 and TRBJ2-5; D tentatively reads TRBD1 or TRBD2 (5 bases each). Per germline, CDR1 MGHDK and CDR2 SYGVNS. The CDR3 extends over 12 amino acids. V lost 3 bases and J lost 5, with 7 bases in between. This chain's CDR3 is CASSDREETQYF. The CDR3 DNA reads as TGTGCCAGCAGTGACAGGGAGGAGACCCAGTACTTC. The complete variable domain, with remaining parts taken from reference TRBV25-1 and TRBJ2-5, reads EADIYQTPRYLVIGTGKKITLECSQTMGHDKMYWYQQDPGMELHLIHYSYGVNSTEKGDLSSESTVSRIRTEHFPLTLESARPSHTSQYLCASSDREETQYFGPGTRLLVL.

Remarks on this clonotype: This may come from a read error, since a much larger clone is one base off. The CDR3 DNA reads TGTGCTAGTGGCAAAGAGTACACTGAAGCTTTCTTT. It yields the protein CASGKEYTEAFF. This sequence joins TRBV12-5 and TRBJ1-1; D is uncertain. The CDR3 is 12 residues long. CDR1 and CDR2 (germline): LGHNT, FRNRAP. V gave up 6 bases and J gave up 3 bases, with 8 bases separating them. Using reference TRBV12-5 and TRBJ1-1 for the parts outside the CDR3, the full variable domain is DARVTQTPRHKVTEMGQEVTMRCQPILGHNTVFWYRQTMMQGLELLAYFRNRAPLDDSGMPKDRFSAEMPDATLATLKIQPSEPRDSAVYFCASGKEYTEAFFGQGTRLTVV.

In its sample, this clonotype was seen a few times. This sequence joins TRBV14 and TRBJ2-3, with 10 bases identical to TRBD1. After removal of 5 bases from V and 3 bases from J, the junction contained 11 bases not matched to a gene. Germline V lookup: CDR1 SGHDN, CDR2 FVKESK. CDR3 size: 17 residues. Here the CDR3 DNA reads TGTGCCAGCAGCTTCGACAGGGGGCCATTGGTGACAGATACGCAGTATTTT. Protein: CASSFDRGPLVTDTQYF. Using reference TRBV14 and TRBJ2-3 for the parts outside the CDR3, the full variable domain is EAGVTQFPSHSVIEKGQTVTLRCDPISGHDNLYWYRRVMGKEIKFLLHFVKESKQDESGMPNNRFLAERTGGTYSTLKVQPAELEDSGVYFCASSFDRGPLVTDTQYFGPGTRLTVL.

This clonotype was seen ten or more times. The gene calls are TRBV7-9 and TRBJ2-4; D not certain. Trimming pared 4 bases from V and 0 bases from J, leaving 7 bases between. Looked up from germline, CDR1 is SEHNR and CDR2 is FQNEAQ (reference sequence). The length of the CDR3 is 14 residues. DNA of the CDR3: TGTGCCAGCAGCTCGACCGTAGCCAAAAACATTCAGTACTTC. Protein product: CASSSTVAKNIQYF.

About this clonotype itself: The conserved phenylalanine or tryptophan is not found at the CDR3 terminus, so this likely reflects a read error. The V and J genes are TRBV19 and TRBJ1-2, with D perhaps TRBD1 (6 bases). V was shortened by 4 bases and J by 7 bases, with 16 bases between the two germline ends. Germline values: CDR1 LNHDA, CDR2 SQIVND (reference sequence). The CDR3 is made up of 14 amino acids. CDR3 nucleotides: TGTGCCAGTAGTAGGACAGACCTTTATTCTGGCTACACCTCC. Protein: CASSRTDLYSGYTS.

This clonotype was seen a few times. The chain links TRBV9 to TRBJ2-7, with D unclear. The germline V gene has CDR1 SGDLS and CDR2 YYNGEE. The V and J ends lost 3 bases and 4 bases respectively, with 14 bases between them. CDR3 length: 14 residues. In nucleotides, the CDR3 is TGTGCCAGCAGCGCCGGTGACCATCGGTACGAGCAGTACTTC. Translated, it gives CASSAGDHRYEQYF.

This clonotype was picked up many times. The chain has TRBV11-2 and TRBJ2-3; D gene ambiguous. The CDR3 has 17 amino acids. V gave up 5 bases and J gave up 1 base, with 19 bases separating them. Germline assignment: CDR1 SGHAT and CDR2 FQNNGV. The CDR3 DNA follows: TGTGCCAGCAGCCCCCCCTATGGACCCTACCGCACAGATACGCAGTATTTT. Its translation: CASSPPYGPYRTDTQYF. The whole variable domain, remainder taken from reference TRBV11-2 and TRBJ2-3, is EAGVAQSPRYKIIEKRQSVAFWCNPISGHATLYWYQQILGQGPKLLIQFQNNGVVDDSQLPKDRFSAERLKGVDSTLKIQPAKLEDSAVYLCASSPPYGPYRTDTQYFGPGTRLTVL.

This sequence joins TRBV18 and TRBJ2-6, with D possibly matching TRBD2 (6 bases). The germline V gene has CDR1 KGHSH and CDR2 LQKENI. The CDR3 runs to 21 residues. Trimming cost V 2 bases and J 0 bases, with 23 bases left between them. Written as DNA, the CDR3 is TGTGCCAGCTCACCATATCAACCTAGTGGGGCGGAGGGCTCTGGGGCCAACGTCCTGACTTTC. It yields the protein CASSPYQPSGAEGSGANVLTF.

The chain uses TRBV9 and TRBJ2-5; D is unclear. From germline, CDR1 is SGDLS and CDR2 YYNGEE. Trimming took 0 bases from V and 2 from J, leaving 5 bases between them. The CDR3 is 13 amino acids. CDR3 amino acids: CASSVATQETQYF. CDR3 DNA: TGTGCCAGCAGCGTAGCGACACAAGAGACCCAGTACTTC.

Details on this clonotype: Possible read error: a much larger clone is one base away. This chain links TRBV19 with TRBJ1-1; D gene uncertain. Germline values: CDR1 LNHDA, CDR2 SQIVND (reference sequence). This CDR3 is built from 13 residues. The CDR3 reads CASSIGVITEAYF. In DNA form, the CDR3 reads TGTGCCAGTAGTATAGGCGTTATCACTGAAGCTTACTTT. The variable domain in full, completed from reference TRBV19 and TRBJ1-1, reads DGGITQSPKYLFRKEGQNVTLSCEQNLNHDAMYWYRQDPGQGLRLIYYSQIVNDFQKGDIAEGYSVSREKKESFPLTVTSAQKNPTAFYLCASSIGVITEAYFGQGTRLTVV.

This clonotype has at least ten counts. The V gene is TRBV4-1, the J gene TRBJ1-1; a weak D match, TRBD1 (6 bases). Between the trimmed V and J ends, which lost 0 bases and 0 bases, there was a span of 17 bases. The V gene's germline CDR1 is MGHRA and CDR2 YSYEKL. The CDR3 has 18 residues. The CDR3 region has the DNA TGCGCCAGCAGCCAAGATAACGTGGGGGCGAAGATGAACACTGAAGCTTTCTTT. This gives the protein CASSQDNVGAKMNTEAFF.

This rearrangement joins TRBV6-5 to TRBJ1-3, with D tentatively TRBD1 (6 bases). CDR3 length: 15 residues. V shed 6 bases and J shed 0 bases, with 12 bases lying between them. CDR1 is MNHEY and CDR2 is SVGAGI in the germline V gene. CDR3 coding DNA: TGTGCCAGCAGGGCCGACAGGAGCTCTGGAAACACCATATATTTT. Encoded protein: CASRADRSSGNTIYF.

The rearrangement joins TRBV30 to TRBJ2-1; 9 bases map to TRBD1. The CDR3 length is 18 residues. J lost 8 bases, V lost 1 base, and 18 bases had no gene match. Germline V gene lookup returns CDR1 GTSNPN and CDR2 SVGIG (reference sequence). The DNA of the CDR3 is TGTGCCTGGAGTGGGGCGGTTAGGACAGGGGCGTACCTGTATGAGCAGTTCTTC. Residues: CAWSGAVRTGAYLYEQFF.

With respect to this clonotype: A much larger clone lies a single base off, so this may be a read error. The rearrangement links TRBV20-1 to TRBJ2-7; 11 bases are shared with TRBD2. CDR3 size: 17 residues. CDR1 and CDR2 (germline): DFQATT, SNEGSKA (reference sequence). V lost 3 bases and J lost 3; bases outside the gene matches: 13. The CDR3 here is CSAREGLAEESFYEQYF. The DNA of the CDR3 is TGCAGTGCTAGGGAGGGACTAGCGGAAGAGAGCTTCTACGAGCAGTACTTC.

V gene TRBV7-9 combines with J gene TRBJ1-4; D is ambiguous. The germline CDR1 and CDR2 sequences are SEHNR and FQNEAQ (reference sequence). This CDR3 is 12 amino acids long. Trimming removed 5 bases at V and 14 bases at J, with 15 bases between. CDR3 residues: CASSLGSIGLFF. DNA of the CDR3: TGTGCCAGCAGCCTTGGATCCATCGGGCTGTTTTTT. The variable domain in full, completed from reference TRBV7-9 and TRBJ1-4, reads DTGVSQNPRHKITKRGQNVTFRCDPISEHNRLYWYRQTLGQGPEFLTYFQNEAQLEKSRLLSDRFSAERPKGSFSTLEIQRTEQGDSAMYLCASSLGSIGLFFGSGTQLSVL.